The next 22 T cell receptor beta chains were all read from a single sample in a study of metastatic and nonmetastatic thyroid tumors. TCRdb re-clonotyped the PCR reads via MiXCR. The data show more than 35,000 clones, roughly 12% seen once. Thyroid surgery took place with no prior treatment in any patient. Sequencing was performed on blood. The receptor source for this set is a female donor with papillary thyroid cancer or a benign thyroid nodule (not recorded which). Some clones in this sample may be carry-over from other donors' samples.

This clone was detected many times. This sample also contains other DNA sequences that code for the same CDR3. This chain connects TRBV19 to TRBJ1-2; TRBD1 agrees at 7 bases. Germline loops: CDR1 LNHDA, CDR2 SQIVND (reference sequence). V lost 4 bases and J lost 4; bases outside the gene matches: 9. The CDR3 totals 15 residues. The CDR3 here is CASSSYTGDPYGYTF. For the CDR3, the DNA is TGTGCCAGTAGTAGCTATACAGGGGATCCCTATGGCTACACCTTC.

This clone was found many times. This CDR3 reads CASSYSQGHQPQHF. For the CDR3, the DNA is TGTGCCAGCAGTTACTCGCAGGGTCATCAGCCCCAGCATTTT. The chain has TRBV6-5 and TRBJ1-5; D is perhaps TRBD1 (5 bases). V was shortened by 0 bases and J by 5 bases, with 8 bases between the two germline ends. Germline loops: CDR1 MNHEY, CDR2 SVGAGI. The CDR3 contains 14 residues.

This clone occurred many times. The V gene is TRBV7-2, the J gene TRBJ1-5, with TRBD1 identical over 8 bases. Losses at the gene ends were 2 bases for V and 10 bases for J; bases not matched to a gene: 4. Germline V CDR1 and CDR2: SGHTA, FQGNSA. The CDR3 has 13 amino acids. In nucleotides, the CDR3 is TGTGCCAGCAGCTTAACAGGGGGTCAACCCCAGCATTTT. Translation gives CASSLTGGQPQHF.

This chain joins TRBV6-1 and TRBJ2-1; D is possibly TRBD2 (5 bases). The germline V and J ends were trimmed by 5 bases and 5 bases, with 16 bases remaining between them. This CDR3 comprises 15 residues. The germline V gene encodes CDR1 MNHNS and CDR2 SASEGT. This CDR3 is CASSPGNCLNNEQFF. DNA for the CDR3: TGTGCCAGCAGTCCCGGGAATTGCTTAAACAATGAGCAGTTCTTC.

By sample fraction, this clone is medium-sized (0.01 to 0.1%). This sequence joins TRBV6-1 and TRBJ2-7; D unresolved. Germline V gene lookup returns CDR1 MNHNS and CDR2 SASEGT. Deletions cut 5 bases from V and 1 base from J, with 6 bases between. The CDR3 spans 12 residues. CDR3 nucleotide sequence: TGTGCCAGCAGTCTAAAATCCTACGAGCAGTACTTC. Amino acids: CASSLKSYEQYF.

This clone is deemed medium-sized. As DNA, the CDR3 is TGTGCCAGCAATAAAGGGACTAGCGGGAGTATCGAGCAGTACTTC. Protein product: CASNKGTSGSIEQYF. V is TRBV6-1 and J is TRBJ2-7; 14 nucleotides match TRBD2. V shed 7 bases, J shed 6 bases, and the junction held 8 bases outside the gene matches. Germline lookup yields CDR1 MNHNS and CDR2 SASEGT. This CDR3 is 15 amino acids long.

This clone was observed at least ten times. The gene calls are TRBV5-5 and TRBJ1-1; D is undetermined. Germline V gene sequence: CDR1 SGHKS, CDR2 YYEKEE (reference sequence). The V and J ends lost 0 bases and 4 bases respectively, with 7 bases between them. The CDR3 loop spans 13 amino acids. Written as DNA, the CDR3 is TGTGCCAGCAGCTTGGAAGATCTCACTGAAGCTTTCTTT. Translation gives CASSLEDLTEAFF.

The gene calls are TRBV2 and TRBJ2-7, with 12 bases fitting TRBD2. In germline, CDR1 is SNHLY, CDR2 FYNNEI. The ends lost 6 bases at V and 2 bases at J; junction bases unmatched: 8. The CDR3 is made up of 16 amino acids. CDR3 sequence (DNA): TGTGCCAGCAGCGCCGAACTAGCGGGAGGCCCCTACGAGCAGTACTTC. It codes for CASSAELAGGPYEQYF.

This clone has just a few counts. J is TRBJ1-5 and V is TRBV12-3 or TRBV12-4; D not certain. This CDR3 comprises 11 residues. Trimming pared 2 bases from V and 11 bases from J, leaving 7 bases between. DNA of the CDR3: TGTGCCAGCAGTTTAAGGCGGTCCCAGCATTTT. Amino acid sequence: CASSLRRSQHF.

This clone is large by share. This sequence joins TRBV6-1 and TRBJ1-1; D is uncertain. Germline V lookup: CDR1 MNHNS, CDR2 SASEGT. The CDR3 loop spans 16 amino acids. V lost 1 base, J lost 0 bases, and 12 bases lay in between. The chain's CDR3 is CASSEGPKVMNTEAFF. Written as DNA, the CDR3 is TGTGCCAGCAGTGAAGGCCCTAAGGTAATGAACACTGAAGCTTTCTTT.

In this sample, this clone turned up a few times. Given a much more abundant clone one base away, this may be a read error. The rearrangement links TRBV9 to TRBJ2-2; 8 nucleotides match TRBD2. Germline CDR1 reads SGDLS; CDR2 reads YYNGEE. The CDR3 contains 16 residues. CDR3 nucleotide sequence: TGTGCCAGCAGCGTCTCCGGGAGGGTAGTCACCGTGGAGCTGTTTTTT. It encodes CASSVSGRVVTVELFF.

This clone was seen ten or more times. The rearrangement uses TRBV3-1 and TRBJ1-1; the D is unclear. CDR3 size: 16 residues. The germline V gene has CDR1 LGHDT and CDR2 YNNKEL (reference sequence). V was clipped by 11 bases and J by 2 bases, with 24 bases between them. This CDR3 is CARLLADYLGNTEAFF. CDR3 in DNA: TGTGCCCGACTCCTCGCAGATTATTTAGGAAACACTGAAGCTTTCTTT.

This clone was seen many times. The chain has TRBV7-3 and TRBJ2-2; D ambiguous. The CDR3 has 14 amino acids. Germline CDR1 SGHTA, CDR2 FQGTGA. With 6 bases removed from V and 0 bases from J, the gap between germline ends came to 8 bases. The CDR3 protein is CASRIQTNTGELFF. The CDR3 DNA follows: TGTGCCAGCAGAATTCAAACGAACACCGGGGAGCTGTTTTTT.

This chain joins TRBV27 and TRBJ1-6, with a weak D call TRBD1 (6 bases). The V gene lost 6 bases and the J gene lost 8 bases, with 8 bases spanning the gap. Per germline, CDR1 MNHEY and CDR2 SMNVEV (reference sequence). The CDR3 length is 12 residues. The CDR3 loop is CASSRQDSPLHF. The CDR3 nucleotides read TGTGCCAGCAGCCGACAGGATTCACCCCTCCACTTT.

In the case of this clone: This clone may be a read error of a much larger clone one base away. This chain joins TRBV3-1 and TRBJ2-3; 7 bases are shared with TRBD2. The CDR3 totals 15 residues. The germline V gene encodes CDR1 LGHDT and CDR2 YNNKEL (reference sequence). The CDR3 spells CANSQGLVLVDTQYF. The DNA of the CDR3 is TGTGCCAACAGCCAAGGACTAGTGTTGGTAGATACGCAGTATTTT.

In this sample, this clone turned up many times. V and J are TRBV20-1 and TRBJ1-6; D ambiguous. Trimming removed 4 bases from V and 4 bases from J, with 11 bases in between. Germline V gene lookup returns CDR1 DFQATT and CDR2 SNEGSKA (reference sequence). The CDR3 spans 14 residues. Here the CDR3 DNA reads TGCAGTGCTATGAGTGATGGATATAATTCACCCCTCCACTTT. Its translation is CSAMSDGYNSPLHF.

This clone has a handful of counts. This sequence joins TRBV5-5 and TRBJ2-1; 7 nucleotides agree with TRBD2. The CDR3 has 15 residues. Germline V gene sequence: CDR1 SGHKS, CDR2 YYEKEE (reference sequence). V dropped 0 bases and J dropped 4; count of bases not matched to a gene: 4. CDR3 DNA: TGTGCCAGCAGCTTGGGTCCTAGCGGATACAATGAGCAGTTCTTC. Amino acid sequence: CASSLGPSGYNEQFF.

This clone was counted at least ten times. Written as DNA, the CDR3 is TGCGCCAGCAGTGAGAAGGGGACTAGCGGGAGTGTCTCCTACGAGCAGTACTTC. Its translation: CASSEKGTSGSVSYEQYF. The rearrangement uses TRBV10-2 and TRBJ2-7; TRBD2 matches at 14 bases. CDR1 WSHSY and CDR2 SAAADI come from the germline V gene. With 2 bases clipped from V and 0 bases from J, the junction kept 6 bases outside the gene matches. This CDR3 contains 18 residues.

This chain links TRBV6-1 with TRBJ1-6; D is perhaps TRBD1 (5 bases). V lost 2 bases, J lost 10 bases, and 9 bases lay in between. This CDR3 comprises 13 residues. Germline V lookup: CDR1 MNHNS, CDR2 SASEGT. The CDR3 sequence: CASSEQGRSPLHF. CDR3 bases: TGTGCCAGCAGTGAACAGGGCCGGTCACCCCTCCACTTT.

This clone came up many times. The V gene is TRBV7-8, the J gene TRBJ1-5; no definite D call. CDR1 is SGHVS and CDR2 is FQNEAQ in the germline V gene. CDR3 size: 13 residues. Trimming pared 2 bases from V and 9 bases from J, leaving 11 bases between. CDR3 nucleotide sequence: TGTGCCAGCAGCTTATCCATGTTAAGGCCCCAGCATTTT. Protein product: CASSLSMLRPQHF.

This clone has at least ten counts. This rearrangement joins TRBV5-1 to TRBJ1-1; 9 nucleotides agree with TRBD1. The CDR3 runs 17 residues. The germline gives CDR1 SGHRS, CDR2 YFSETQ. Trimming took 1 base from V and 0 from J; bases not matched to a gene: 7. The CDR3 region is CASSLWGQGVMNTEAFF. The DNA of the CDR3 is TGCGCCAGCAGCTTGTGGGGACAGGGCGTCATGAACACTGAAGCTTTCTTT.

This clone is classed as medium-sized. The chain links TRBV12-3 or TRBV12-4 to TRBJ2-7; possibly TRBD2 for D (5 bases). Trimming pared 8 bases from V and 0 bases from J, leaving 14 bases between. The CDR3 has 14 residues. CDR3 sequence: CASGLDGVSYEQYF. The DNA for the CDR3 is TGTGCCAGCGGATTGGACGGGGTCTCCTACGAGCAGTACTTC.